The rows below give T cell receptor beta chains drawn from one sample of a study of cytomegalovirus exposure and HLA in healthy donors. Only in-frame clones appear in the TCRdb table, and some are missing; sequencing was by immunoSEQ multiplex PCR. The sample holds over 150,000 clones, approximately 79% seen once. Sequencing was performed on PBMCs. These receptors all stem from a woman in her late teens or twenties in good health and CMV-seronegative. The CDR3 runs from the conserved cysteine through the conserved F or W. D genes are given only for firm matches. Expanded clones are given a class, and other clones once, few, many or no size at all.

J gene | V gene | clone size | D gene | CDR3 DNA | CDR3 protein
TRBJ1-2 | TRBV7-8 | NA | TRBD1 | TGTGCCAGCACCCCGGGACAGGGGAACTATGGCTACACCTTC | CASTPGQGNYGYTF
TRBJ2-5 | TRBV7-8 | NA | NA | TGTGCCAGCAGCTTAGTCGGGGGTTCAGAGACCCAGTACTTC | CASSLVGGSETQYF
TRBJ1-6 | TRBV7-2 | NA | NA | TGTGCCAGCAGCATGCCCAGGGGAAGTTATTCACCCCTCCACTTT | CASSMPRGSYSPLHF
TRBJ2-7 | TRBV4-1 | NA | NA | TGCGCCAGCAGCCAAGTTATCCCCCGGGGAGACTACGAGCAGTACTTC | CASSQVIPRGDYEQYF
TRBJ2-1 | TRBV4-1 | NA | TRBD1 | TGCGCCAGCAGCCTAGGACAGGGTTTCAATGAGCAGTTCTTC | CASSLGQGFNEQFF
TRBJ2-1 | TRBV21-1 | NA | NA | TGTGCCAGCAGCAGTAGCGGGGTACTATTTTCCCAAAATGAGCAGTTCTTC | CASSSSGVLFSQNEQFF
TRBJ2-5 | TRBV5-6 | once | NA | TGTGCCAGCAGCCTGACCCAGGGGCGCGGCGGGACCCAGTACTTC | CASSLTQGRGGTQYF
TRBJ2-7 | TRBV5-1 | NA | NA | TGCGCCAGCAGCTTGGAACAGGCAGGGGAGCAGTACTTC | CASSLEQAGEQYF
TRBJ2-3 | TRBV6-5 | NA | TRBD2 | TGTGCCAGCAGTTCGACTAGCGGGACGCAGTATTTT | CASSSTSGTQYF
TRBJ2-3 | TRBV4-1 | NA | NA | TGCGCCAGCAGCCAAGTAGGAGCGGAGGGCGAGGATACGCAGTATTTT | CASSQVGAEGEDTQYF
TRBJ2-1 | TRBV27 | NA | TRBD2 | TGTGCCAGCAGTCCCCTTGGTTCCGGGAGGGGCAATGAGCAGTTCTTC | CASSPLGSGRGNEQFF
TRBJ2-5 | TRBV5-4 | NA | NA | TGTGCCAGCAGTGACAGGGGAGGGAAGACCCAGTACTTC | CASSDRGGKTQYF
TRBJ1-2 | TRBV5-8 | NA | NA | TGTGCCAGCGACGGGGAATTCAACTATGGCTACACCTTC | CASDGEFNYGYTF
TRBJ2-7 | TRBV28 | NA | NA | TGTGCCAGCAGTTTCGGCGGGAACTACGAGCAGTACTTC | CASSFGGNYEQYF
TRBJ2-7 | TRBV18 | NA | TRBD1 | TGTGCCAGCTCACCACCTACCAGTGGACAGGGGGCCTACGAGCAGTACTTC | CASSPPTSGQGAYEQYF
TRBJ1-1 | TRBV7-6 | NA | TRBD1 | TGTGCCAGCAGCCCCGGGACAGCGAGAGGGAACACTGAAGCTTTCTTT | CASSPGTARGNTEAFF
TRBJ1-1 | TRBV19 | NA | NA | TGTGCCAGTAGTATCGCAAAGGCGGCCGCTGAAGCTTTCTTT | CASSIAKAAAEAFF
TRBJ1-2 | TRBV5-5 | NA | TRBD1 | TGTGCCAGCAGCTATACACCGGGACAGAACTACTATGGCTACACCTTC | CASSYTPGQNYYGYTF
TRBJ1-5 | TRBV10-3 | NA | NA | TGTGCCATCAGTGGTGGGCGATTGGGCCAGGCCCAGCCCCAGCATTTT | CAISGGRLGQAQPQHF
TRBJ2-7 | TRBV2 | few | NA | TGTGCCAGCAGTGAGATACAGGGTACCGGCTTGGCGGTTTACGAGCAGTACTTC | CASSEIQGTGLAVYEQYF
TRBJ1-5 | TRBV10-3 | NA | NA | TGTGCCATCAGTGAGGACGGGGTTTATCAGCCCCAGCATTTT | CAISEDGVYQPQHF
TRBJ2-1 | TRBV7-2 | NA | NA | TGTGCCAGCAGCTTAGCCGGGGGAGATGAGCAGTTCTTC | CASSLAGGDEQFF